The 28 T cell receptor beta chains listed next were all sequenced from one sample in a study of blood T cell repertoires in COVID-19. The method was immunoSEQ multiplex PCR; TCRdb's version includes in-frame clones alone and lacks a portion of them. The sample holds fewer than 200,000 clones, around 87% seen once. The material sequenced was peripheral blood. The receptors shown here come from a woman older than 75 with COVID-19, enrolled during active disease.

CDR3 nucleotide sequence: TGTGCCAGCAGCCACCGACAGGGACAGAGGGAAGCTTTCTTT. It specifies CASSHRQGQREAFF. The V call is TRBV3-1 (or the pseudogene TRBV3-2), the J call TRBJ1-1; 7 bases agree with TRBD1. The V and J ends lost 3 bases and 8 bases, in that order; junction bases with no gene match: 9. CDR1 and CDR2 (germline): LGHDT, YNNKEL (reference sequence). The CDR3 covers 14 residues.

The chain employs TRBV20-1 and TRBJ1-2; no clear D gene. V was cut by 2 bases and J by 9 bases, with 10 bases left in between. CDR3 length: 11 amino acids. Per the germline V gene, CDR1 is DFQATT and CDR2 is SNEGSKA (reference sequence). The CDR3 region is CSARIHKRYTF. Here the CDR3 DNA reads TGCAGTGCTAGAATACATAAACGCTACACCTTC.

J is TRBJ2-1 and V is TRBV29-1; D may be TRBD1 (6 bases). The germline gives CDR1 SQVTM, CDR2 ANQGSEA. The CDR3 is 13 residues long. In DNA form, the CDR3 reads TGCAGTGGGGGCGGCGTCTCCTACAATGAGCAGTTCTTC. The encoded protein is CSGGGVSYNEQFF.

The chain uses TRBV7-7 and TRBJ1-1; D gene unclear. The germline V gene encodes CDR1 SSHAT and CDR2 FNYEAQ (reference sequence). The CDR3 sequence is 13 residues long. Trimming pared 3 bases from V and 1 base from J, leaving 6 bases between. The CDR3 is CASSFQENTEAFF. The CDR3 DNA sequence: TGTGCCAGCAGCTTCCAGGAGAACACTGAAGCTTTCTTT. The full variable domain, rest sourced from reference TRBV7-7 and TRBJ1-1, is GAGVSQSPRYKVTKRGQDVTLRCDPISSHATLYWYQQALGQGPEFLTYFNYEAQPDKSGLPSDRFSAERPEGSISTLTIQRTEQRDSAMYRCASSFQENTEAFFGQGTRLTVV.

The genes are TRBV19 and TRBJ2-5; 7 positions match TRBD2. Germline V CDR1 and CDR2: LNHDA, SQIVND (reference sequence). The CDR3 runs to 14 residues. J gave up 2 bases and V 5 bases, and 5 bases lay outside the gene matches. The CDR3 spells CASSSGLGQETQYF. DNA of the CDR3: TGTGCCAGTAGTTCTGGACTAGGTCAAGAGACCCAGTACTTC. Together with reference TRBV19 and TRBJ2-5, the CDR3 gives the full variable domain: DGGITQSPKYLFRKEGQNVTLSCEQNLNHDAMYWYRQDPGQGLRLIYYSQIVNDFQKGDIAEGYSVSREKKESFPLTVTSAQKNPTAFYLCASSSGLGQETQYFGPGTRLLVL.

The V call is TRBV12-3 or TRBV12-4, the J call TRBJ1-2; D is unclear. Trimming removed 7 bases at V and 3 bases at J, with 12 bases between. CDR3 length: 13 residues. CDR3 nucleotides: TGTGCCAGCACCGCGGGGAGGGACTATGGCTACACCTTC. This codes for CASTAGRDYGYTF.

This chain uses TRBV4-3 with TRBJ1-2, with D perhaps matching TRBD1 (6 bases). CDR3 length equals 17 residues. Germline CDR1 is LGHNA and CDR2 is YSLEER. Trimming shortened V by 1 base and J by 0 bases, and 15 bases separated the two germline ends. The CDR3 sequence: CASSQVQGTRTNYGYTF. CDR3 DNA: TGCGCCAGCAGCCAAGTGCAGGGGACGAGGACTAACTATGGCTACACCTTC.

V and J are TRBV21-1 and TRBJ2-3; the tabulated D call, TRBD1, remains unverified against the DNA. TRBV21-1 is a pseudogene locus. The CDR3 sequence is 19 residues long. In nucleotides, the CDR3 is TGTGCCAGCAGCAAAGGGGGCAGGGAAGAGGTAAGAAGCACAGATACGCAGTATTTT. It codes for CASSKGGREEVRSTDTQYF.

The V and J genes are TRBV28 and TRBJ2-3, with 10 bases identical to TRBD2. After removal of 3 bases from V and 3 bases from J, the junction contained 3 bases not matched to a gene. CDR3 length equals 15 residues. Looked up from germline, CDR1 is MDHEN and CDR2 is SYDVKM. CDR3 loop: CASSFSGRITDTQYF. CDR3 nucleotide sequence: TGTGCCAGCAGTTTTAGCGGGAGGATTACAGATACGCAGTATTTT.

The CDR3 nucleotides are TGTGCCAGTAGCCGCAAAACCGCCGGGACAGACTATGGCTACACCTTC. Encoded protein: CASSRKTAGTDYGYTF. This sequence joins TRBV19 and TRBJ1-2; TRBD1 matches 7 bases. This CDR3 comprises 16 residues. V dropped 6 bases and J dropped 3; count of bases not matched to a gene: 13. Germline V gene lookup returns CDR1 LNHDA and CDR2 SQIVND (reference sequence).

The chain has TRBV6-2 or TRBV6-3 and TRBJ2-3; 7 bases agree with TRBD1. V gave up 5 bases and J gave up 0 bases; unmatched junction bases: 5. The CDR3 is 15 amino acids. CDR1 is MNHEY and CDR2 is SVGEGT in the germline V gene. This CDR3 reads CASSRGTVSTDTQYF. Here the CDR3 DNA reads TGTGCCAGCAGTAGGGGGACAGTGAGCACAGATACGCAGTATTTT.

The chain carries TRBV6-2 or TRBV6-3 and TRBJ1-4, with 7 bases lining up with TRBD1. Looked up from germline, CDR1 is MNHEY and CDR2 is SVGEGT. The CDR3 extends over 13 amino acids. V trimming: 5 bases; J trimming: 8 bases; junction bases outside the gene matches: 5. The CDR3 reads CASSTGAREKLFF. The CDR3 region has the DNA TGTGCCAGCAGTACAGGGGCTCGAGAAAAACTGTTTTTT.

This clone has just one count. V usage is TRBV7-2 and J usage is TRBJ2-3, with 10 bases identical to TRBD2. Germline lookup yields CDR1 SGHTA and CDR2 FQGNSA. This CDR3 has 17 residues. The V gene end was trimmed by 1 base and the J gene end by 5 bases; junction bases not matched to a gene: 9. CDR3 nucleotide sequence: TGTGCCAGCAGCTTAGTGTCTAGCGGGAGTGGGGAAGATACGCAGTATTTT. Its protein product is CASSLVSSGSGEDTQYF.

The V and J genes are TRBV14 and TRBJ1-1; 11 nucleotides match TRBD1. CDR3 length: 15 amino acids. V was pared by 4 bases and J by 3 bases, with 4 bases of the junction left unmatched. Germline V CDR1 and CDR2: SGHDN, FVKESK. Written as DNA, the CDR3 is TGTGCCAGCAGCCTCCGGACAGGGGGCTACACTGAAGCTTTCTTT. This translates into CASSLRTGGYTEAFF.

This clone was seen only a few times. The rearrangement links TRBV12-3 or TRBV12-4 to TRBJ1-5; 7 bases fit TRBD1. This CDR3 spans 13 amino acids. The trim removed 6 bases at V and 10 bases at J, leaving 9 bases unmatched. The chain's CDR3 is CASRDRPEGPQHF. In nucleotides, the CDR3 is TGTGCCAGCAGGGACAGGCCCGAGGGACCCCAGCATTTT.

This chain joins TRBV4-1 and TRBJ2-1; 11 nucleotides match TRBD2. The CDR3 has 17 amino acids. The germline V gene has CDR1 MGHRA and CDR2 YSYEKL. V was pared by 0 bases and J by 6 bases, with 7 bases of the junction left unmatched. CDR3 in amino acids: CASSQDLTSGSANEQFF. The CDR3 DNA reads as TGCGCCAGCAGCCAAGATCTTACTAGCGGGAGCGCCAATGAGCAGTTCTTC.

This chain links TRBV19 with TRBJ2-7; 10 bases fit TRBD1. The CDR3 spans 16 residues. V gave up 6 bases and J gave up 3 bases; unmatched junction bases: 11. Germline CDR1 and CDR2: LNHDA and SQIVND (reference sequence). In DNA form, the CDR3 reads TGTGCCAGTAGCCAAAAGACAGGGGGCCCGATCTACGAGCAGTACTTC. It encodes CASSQKTGGPIYEQYF.

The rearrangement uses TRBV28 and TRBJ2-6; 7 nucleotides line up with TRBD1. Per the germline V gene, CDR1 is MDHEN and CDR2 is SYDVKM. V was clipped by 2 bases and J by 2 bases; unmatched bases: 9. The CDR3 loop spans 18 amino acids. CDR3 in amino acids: CASSLVAGTAPGANVLTF. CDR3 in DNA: TGTGCCAGCAGTTTAGTAGCCGGGACAGCCCCTGGGGCCAACGTCCTGACTTTC.

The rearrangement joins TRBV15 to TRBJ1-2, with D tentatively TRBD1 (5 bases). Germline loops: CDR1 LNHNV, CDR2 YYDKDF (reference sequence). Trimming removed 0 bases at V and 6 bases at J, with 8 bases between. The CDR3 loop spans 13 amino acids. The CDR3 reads CATSRDREDGYTF. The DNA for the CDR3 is TGTGCCACCAGCAGAGACAGGGAGGATGGCTACACCTTC.

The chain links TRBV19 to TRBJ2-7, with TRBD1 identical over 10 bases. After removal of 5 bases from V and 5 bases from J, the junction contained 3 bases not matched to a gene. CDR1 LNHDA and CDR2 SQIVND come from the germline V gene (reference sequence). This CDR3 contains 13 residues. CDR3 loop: CASSRTGGHEQYF. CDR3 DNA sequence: TGTGCCAGTAGTCGGACAGGGGGTCACGAGCAGTACTTC.

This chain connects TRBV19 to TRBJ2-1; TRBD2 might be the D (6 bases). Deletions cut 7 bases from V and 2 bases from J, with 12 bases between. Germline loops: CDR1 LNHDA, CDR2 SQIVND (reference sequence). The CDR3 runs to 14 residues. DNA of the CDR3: TGTGCCAGTACCCGGGACTCGACCTACAATGAGCAGTTCTTC. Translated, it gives CASTRDSTYNEQFF.

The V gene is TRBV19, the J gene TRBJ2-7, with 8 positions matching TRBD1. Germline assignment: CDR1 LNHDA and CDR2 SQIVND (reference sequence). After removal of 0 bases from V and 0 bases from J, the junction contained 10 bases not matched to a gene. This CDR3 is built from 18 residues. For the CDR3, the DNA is TGTGCCAGTAGTATAGAATTCAAGGAACAGGGGGGCTCCTACGAGCAGTACTTC. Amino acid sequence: CASSIEFKEQGGSYEQYF.

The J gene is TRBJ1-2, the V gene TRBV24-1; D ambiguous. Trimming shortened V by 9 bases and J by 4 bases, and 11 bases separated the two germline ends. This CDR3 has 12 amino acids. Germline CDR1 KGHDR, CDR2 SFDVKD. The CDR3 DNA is TGTGCCACCTCTATTAATTCCTATGGCTACACCTTC. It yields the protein CATSINSYGYTF.

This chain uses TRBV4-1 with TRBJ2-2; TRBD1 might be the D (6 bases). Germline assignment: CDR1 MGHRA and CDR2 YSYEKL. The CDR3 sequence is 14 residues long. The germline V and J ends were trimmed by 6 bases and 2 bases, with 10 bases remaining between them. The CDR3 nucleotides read TGCGCCAGCAGTCGGGACACTAACACCGGGGAGCTGTTTTTT. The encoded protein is CASSRDTNTGELFF.

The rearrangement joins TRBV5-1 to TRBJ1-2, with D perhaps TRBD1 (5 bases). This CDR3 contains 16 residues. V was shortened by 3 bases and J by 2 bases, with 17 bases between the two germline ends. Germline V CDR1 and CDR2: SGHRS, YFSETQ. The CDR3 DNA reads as TGCGCCAGCAGCTCAGGGATTGACACCCCCAACTATGGCTACACCTTC. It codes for CASSSGIDTPNYGYTF.

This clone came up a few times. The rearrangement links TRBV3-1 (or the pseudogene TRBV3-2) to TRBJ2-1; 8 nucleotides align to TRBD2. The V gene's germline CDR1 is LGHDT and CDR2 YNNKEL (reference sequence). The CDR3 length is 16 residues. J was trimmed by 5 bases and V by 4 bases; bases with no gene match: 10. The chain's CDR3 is CASSPGGGPNNNEQFF. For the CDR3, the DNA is TGTGCCAGCAGCCCGGGCGGGGGGCCTAATAACAATGAGCAGTTCTTC.

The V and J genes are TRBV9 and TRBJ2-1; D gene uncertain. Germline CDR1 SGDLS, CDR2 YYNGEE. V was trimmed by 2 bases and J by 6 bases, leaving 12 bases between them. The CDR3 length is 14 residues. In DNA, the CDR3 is TGTGCCAGCAGCGTTTCTCCCCGGGTCAATGAGCAGTTCTTC. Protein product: CASSVSPRVNEQFF.

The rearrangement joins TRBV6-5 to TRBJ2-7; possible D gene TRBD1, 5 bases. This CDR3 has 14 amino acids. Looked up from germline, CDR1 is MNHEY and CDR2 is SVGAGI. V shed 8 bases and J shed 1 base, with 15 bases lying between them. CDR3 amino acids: CASARGSRSYEQYF. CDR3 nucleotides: TGTGCCAGCGCTAGGGGTTCCAGGTCCTACGAGCAGTACTTC.